This is a list of T cell receptor beta chains from one sample in a study of T-cell reconstitution after alpha-beta-depleted transplantation in children. TCRdb re-called the PCR reads through MiXCR, storing one row per CDR3 protein. The sample lists about 470,000 distinct CDR3 sequences; 43% were seen once. The sequencing used PBMCs, collected before TCRalphabeta/CD19-depleted stem cell transplant. The source is a girl aged 2-10 years with aplastic anemia, due to receive a stem cell transplant. Each CDR3 is given with its conserved first and last residue. Fields, in order: V gene, D gene, J gene, clone size, CDR3 DNA, CDR3 protein. A D gene is named only where the DNA matches it firmly. Size tells how often a clone was seen (once, few, many) or the class of an expanded clone, and some rows leave it out.

TRBV10-3,TRBD2,TRBJ2-1,NA,TGTGCCATCAGTGAATTACTAGCGGACCACAATGAGCAGTTCTTC,CAISELLADHNEQFF
TRBV28,TRBD2,TRBJ2-7,few,TGTGCCAGCAGTTTAGGGGCTAGCGGGGCCTACGAGCAGTACTTC,CASSLGASGAYEQYF
TRBV4-2,TRBD1,TRBJ1-2,many,TGTGCCAGCAGCCAACCTGGACAGGGCGGCTACACCTTC,CASSQPGQGGYTF
TRBV7-9,NA,TRBJ2-5,NA,TGTGCCAGCAGCTTAGTGGTAGGCCAGCAAGAGACCCAGTACTTC,CASSLVVGQQETQYF
TRBV20-1,TRBD2,TRBJ2-5,NA,TGCAGTGCTAGAGACCCTGGTGGGAGGGGCCTACTCCAGTACTTC,CSARDPGGRGLLQYF
TRBV5-1,TRBD1,TRBJ1-1,NA,TGCGCCAGCAGCCGACCCCTACAGGGGATAAACACTGAAGCTTTCTTT,CASSRPLQGINTEAFF
TRBV7-2,TRBD2,TRBJ2-5,NA,TGTGCCAGCAGCTCCTTTAGCGGGACGCAAGAGACCCAGTACTTC,CASSSFSGTQETQYF
TRBV5-6,NA,TRBJ1-1,few,TGTGCCAGCAGCCCCTTACAAAGGAACGCTGAAGCTTTCTTT,CASSPLQRNAEAFF
TRBV6-2/TRBV6-3,NA,TRBJ2-7,NA,TGTGCCAGCAGTCTCCATGCCTACGAGCAGTACTTC,CASSLHAYEQYF
TRBV7-9,NA,TRBJ1-1,many,TGTGCCAGCGGGGGGTCGGGCACTGAAGCTTTCTTT,CASGGSGTEAFF
TRBV20-1,NA,TRBJ1-1,NA,TGCAGTGCTAGTTCCGGATCGAACACTGAAGCTTTCTTT,CSASSGSNTEAFF
TRBV7-9,NA,TRBJ1-2,NA,TGTGCCAGCAGTCCGCGACCACAGGGAGACTATGGCTACACCTTC,CASSPRPQGDYGYTF
TRBV12-3/TRBV12-4,NA,TRBJ1-2,many,TGTGCCAGCAGTTTAAGTGGGACACTTAATGGCTACACCTTC,CASSLSGTLNGYTF
TRBV19,TRBD1,TRBJ1-5,few,TGTGCCAGTAGGATAACACAGGGGGCAGGCAATCAGCCCCAGCATTTT,CASRITQGAGNQPQHF
TRBV7-9,NA,TRBJ2-3,NA,TGTGCCAGCAGCTTAGGAGCTCGAGGGGATACGCAGTATTTT,CASSLGARGDTQYF
TRBV7-6,TRBD2,TRBJ2-5,NA,TGTGCCAGCAGGTGGGGGGGAGAAGGGCGAGAGACCCAGTACTTC,CASRWGGEGRETQYF
TRBV18,NA,TRBJ2-1,NA,TGTGCCAGCTCACCAGGCGGAGAAGGGGTTTACAATGAGCAGTTCTTC,CASSPGGEGVYNEQFF